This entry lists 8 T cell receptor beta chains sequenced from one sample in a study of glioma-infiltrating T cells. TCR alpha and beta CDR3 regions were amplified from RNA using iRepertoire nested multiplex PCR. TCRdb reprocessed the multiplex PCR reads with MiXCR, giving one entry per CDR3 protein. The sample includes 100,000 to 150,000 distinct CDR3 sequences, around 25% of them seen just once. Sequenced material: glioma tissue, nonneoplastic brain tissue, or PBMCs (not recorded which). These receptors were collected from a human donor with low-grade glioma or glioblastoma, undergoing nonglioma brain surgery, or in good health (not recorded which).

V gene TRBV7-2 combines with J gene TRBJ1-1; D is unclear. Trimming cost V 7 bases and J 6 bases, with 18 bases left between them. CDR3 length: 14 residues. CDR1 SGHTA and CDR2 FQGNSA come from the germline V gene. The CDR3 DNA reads TGTGCCAGCACCCCTCAGCTACGGAGCCCTGAAGCTTTCTTT. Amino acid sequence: CASTPQLRSPEAFF.

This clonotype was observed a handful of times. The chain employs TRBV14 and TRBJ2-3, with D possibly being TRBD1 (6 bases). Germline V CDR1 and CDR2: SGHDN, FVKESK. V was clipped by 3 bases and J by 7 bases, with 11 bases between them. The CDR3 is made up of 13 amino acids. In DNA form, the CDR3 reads TGTGCCAGCAGCCAGGGGGCAGGGAATACGCAGTATTTT. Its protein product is CASSQGAGNTQYF.

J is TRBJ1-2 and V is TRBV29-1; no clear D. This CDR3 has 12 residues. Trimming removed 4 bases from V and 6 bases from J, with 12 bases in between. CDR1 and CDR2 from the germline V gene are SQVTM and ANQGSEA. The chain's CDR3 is CSVGESGHGYTF. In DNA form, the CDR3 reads TGCAGCGTTGGGGAGTCGGGCCATGGCTACACCTTC.

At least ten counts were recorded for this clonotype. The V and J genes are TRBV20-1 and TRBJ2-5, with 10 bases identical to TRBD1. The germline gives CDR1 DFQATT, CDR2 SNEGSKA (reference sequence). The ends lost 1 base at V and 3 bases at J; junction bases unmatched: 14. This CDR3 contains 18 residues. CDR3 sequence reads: CSARGTGGALMKKETQYF. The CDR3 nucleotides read TGCAGTGCTAGAGGGACAGGGGGAGCACTGATGAAAAAAGAGACCCAGTACTTC.

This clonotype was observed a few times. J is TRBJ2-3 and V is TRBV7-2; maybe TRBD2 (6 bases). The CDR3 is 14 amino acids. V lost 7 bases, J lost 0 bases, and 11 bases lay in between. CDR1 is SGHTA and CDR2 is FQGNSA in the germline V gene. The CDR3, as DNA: TGTGCCAGCACCCCGGGGGTGAGCACAGATACGCAGTATTTT. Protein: CASTPGVSTDTQYF.

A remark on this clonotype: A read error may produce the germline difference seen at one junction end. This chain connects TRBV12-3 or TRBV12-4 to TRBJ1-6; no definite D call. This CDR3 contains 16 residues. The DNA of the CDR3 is TGTGCCAGAAGTTTAGCGTTGGGCGGCTATAATTCACCCCTCCACTTT. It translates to CARSLALGGYNSPLHF.

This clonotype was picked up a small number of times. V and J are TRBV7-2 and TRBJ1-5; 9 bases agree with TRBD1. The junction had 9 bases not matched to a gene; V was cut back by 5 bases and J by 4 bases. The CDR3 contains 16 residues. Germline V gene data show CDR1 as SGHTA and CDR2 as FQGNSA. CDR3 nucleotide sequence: TGTGCCAGCAGCCCTCCCGGGACAGGGCTAAATCAGCCCCAGCATTTT. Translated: CASSPPGTGLNQPQHF.

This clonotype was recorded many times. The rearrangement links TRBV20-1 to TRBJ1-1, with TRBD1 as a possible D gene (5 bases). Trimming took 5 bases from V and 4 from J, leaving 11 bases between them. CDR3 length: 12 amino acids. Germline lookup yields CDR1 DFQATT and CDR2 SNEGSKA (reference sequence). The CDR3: CSALGRATEAFF. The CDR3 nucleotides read TGCAGTGCTTTGGGCAGGGCCACTGAAGCTTTCTTT.